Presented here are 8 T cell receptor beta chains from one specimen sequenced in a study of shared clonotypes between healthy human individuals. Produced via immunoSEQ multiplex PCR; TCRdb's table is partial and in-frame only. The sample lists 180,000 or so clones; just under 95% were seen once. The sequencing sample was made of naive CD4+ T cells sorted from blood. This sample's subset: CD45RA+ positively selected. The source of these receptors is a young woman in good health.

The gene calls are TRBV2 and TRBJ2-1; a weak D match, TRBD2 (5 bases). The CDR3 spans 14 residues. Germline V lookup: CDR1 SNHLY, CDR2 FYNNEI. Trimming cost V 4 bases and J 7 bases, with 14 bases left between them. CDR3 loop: CASSALELENEQFF. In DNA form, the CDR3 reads TGTGCCAGCAGTGCACTAGAGCTGGAAAATGAGCAGTTCTTC.

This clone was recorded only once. CDR3 protein: CASSPEIGGYTF. In DNA form, the CDR3 reads TGTGCCAGCTCACCCGAAATTGGTGGCTACACCTTC. The rearrangement joins TRBV18 to TRBJ1-2; unclear D gene. The CDR3 has 12 amino acids. Between the trimmed V and J ends, which lost 3 bases and 7 bases, there was a span of 9 bases. The germline V gene has CDR1 KGHSH and CDR2 LQKENI.

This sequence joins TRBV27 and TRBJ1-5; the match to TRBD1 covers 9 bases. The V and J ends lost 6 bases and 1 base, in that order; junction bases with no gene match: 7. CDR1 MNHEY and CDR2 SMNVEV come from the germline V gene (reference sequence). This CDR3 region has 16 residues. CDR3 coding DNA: TGTGCCAGCAGGCCCAGACAGGGGGTGAGCAATCAGCCCCAGCATTTT. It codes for CASRPRQGVSNQPQHF.

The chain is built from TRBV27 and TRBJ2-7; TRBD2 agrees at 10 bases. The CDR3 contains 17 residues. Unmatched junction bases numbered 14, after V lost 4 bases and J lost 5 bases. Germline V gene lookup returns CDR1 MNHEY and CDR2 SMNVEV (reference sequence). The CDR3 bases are TGTGCCAGCAGTTCCGAAGGGGGAGCGGGAGGGCGGAACGAGCAGTACTTC. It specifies CASSSEGGAGGRNEQYF.

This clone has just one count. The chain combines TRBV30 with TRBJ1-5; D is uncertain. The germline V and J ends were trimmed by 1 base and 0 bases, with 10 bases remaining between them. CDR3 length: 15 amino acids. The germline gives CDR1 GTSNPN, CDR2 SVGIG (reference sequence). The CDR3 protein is CAWSGGSYSNQPQHF. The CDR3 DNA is TGTGCCTGGAGTGGGGGATCTTATAGCAATCAGCCCCAGCATTTT.

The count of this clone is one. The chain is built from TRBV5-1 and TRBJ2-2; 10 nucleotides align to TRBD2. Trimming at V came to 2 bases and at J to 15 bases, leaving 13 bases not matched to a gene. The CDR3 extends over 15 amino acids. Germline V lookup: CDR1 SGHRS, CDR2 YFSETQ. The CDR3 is CASSFLRLAGSEVFF. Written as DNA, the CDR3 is TGCGCCAGCAGCTTCCTCAGACTAGCGGGCTCAGAGGTGTTTTTT.

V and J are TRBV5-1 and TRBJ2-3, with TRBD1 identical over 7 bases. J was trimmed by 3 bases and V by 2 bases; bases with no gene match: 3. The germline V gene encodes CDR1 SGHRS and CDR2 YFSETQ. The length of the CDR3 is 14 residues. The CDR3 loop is CASSLRGPTDTQYF. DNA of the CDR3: TGCGCCAGCAGCTTAAGGGGGCCGACAGATACGCAGTATTTT.

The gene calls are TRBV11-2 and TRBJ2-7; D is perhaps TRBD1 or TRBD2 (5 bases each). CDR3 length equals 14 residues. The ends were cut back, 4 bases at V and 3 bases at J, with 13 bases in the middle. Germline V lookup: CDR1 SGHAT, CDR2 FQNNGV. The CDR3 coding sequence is TGTGCCAGCAGCTCCCGGGACCTCAGCTACGAGCAGTACTTC. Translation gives CASSSRDLSYEQYF.